These 23 T cell receptor beta chains came from one sample sequenced in a study of T cells in Graves' hyperthyroidism and ophthalmopathy. Amplified TCR beta CDR3 regions came from RNA transcripts. In the first-round RT-PCR of the TCR CDR3, the HTBI primer set was used. From the multiplex PCR reads, TCRdb called clonotypes with MiXCR, one entry per CDR3 protein. The sample holds about 610,000 distinct CDR3 sequences; roughly a sixth are singletons and the top ten take roughly 3.4%. The sample taken for sequencing was blood. All receptors derive from a woman in her forties with Graves' ophthalmopathy.

V and J are TRBV15 and TRBJ2-6; possible D gene TRBD1, 6 bases. Per the germline V gene, CDR1 is LNHNV and CDR2 is YYDKDF (reference sequence). The CDR3 spans 16 residues. V lost 6 bases to trimming and J lost 1 base, with 13 bases between them. CDR3 in DNA: TGTGCCACCAGATCCGTCAGGGGATCTGGGGCCAACGTCCTGACTTTC. As protein: CATRSVRGSGANVLTF.

This clonotype was detected a few times. The rearrangement links TRBV4-2 to TRBJ2-3, with D possibly matching TRBD2 (6 bases). The length of the CDR3 is 19 residues. Germline CDR1 and CDR2: LGHNA and YNFKEQ. V was shortened by 2 bases and J by 4 bases, with 25 bases between the two germline ends. Written as DNA, the CDR3 is TGTGCCAGCAGCCAACTCGGGGATGGGGGAGCCCCGGGGGCAGATACGCAGTATTTT. The encoded protein is CASSQLGDGGAPGADTQYF.

The V and J genes are TRBV6-2 or TRBV6-3 and TRBJ2-3; tentatively, D is TRBD2 (7 bases). There are 16 residues in the CDR3. Between the trimmed V and J ends, which lost 5 bases and 1 base, there was a span of 16 bases. Looked up from germline, CDR1 is MNHEY and CDR2 is SVGEGT. In nucleotides, the CDR3 is TGTGCCAGCAGTGCGGAGGGGGGGCGCGGCACAGATACGCAGTATTTT. Translated, it gives CASSAEGGRGTDTQYF.

In its sample, this clonotype was seen many times. The chain links TRBV28 to TRBJ2-7, with 10 bases aligning to TRBD2. The CDR3 covers 16 residues. V was clipped by 4 bases and J by 1 base; unmatched bases: 7. Germline lookup yields CDR1 MDHEN and CDR2 SYDVKM. DNA for the CDR3: TGTGCCAGCAGTTCACCCGCTAGCGGGAGTTCCTACGAGCAGTACTTC. Translation: CASSSPASGSSYEQYF. Full variable domain (remainder filled in from reference TRBV28 and TRBJ2-7): DVKVTQSSRYLVKRTGEKVFLECVQDMDHENMFWYRQDPGLGLRLIYFSYDVKMKEKGDIPEGYSVSREKKERFSLILESASTNQTSMYLCASSSPASGSSYEQYFGPGTRLTVT.

In this sample, this clonotype turned up many times. The rearrangement joins TRBV30 to TRBJ1-1; the D gene is possibly TRBD1 (6 bases). Trimming removed 2 bases at V and 3 bases at J, with 16 bases between. Germline CDR1 and CDR2: GTSNPN and SVGIG (reference sequence). The CDR3 contains 15 residues. The CDR3 reads CAWSPPPGADTEAFF. DNA for the CDR3: TGTGCCTGGAGTCCCCCCCCGGGGGCAGACACTGAAGCTTTCTTT.

This clonotype was counted many times. The chain combines TRBV19 with TRBJ1-1; D is uncertain. The CDR3 consists of 15 residues. The germline CDR1 and CDR2 sequences are LNHDA and SQIVND (reference sequence). Trimming shortened V by 3 bases and J by 0 bases, and 11 bases separated the two germline ends. The CDR3 protein is CASSIGGNMNTEAFF. Written as DNA, the CDR3 is TGTGCCAGTAGTATTGGCGGTAACATGAACACTGAAGCTTTCTTT. The full variable domain, with the rest looked up from reference TRBV19 and TRBJ1-1, is DGGITQSPKYLFRKEGQNVTLSCEQNLNHDAMYWYRQDPGQGLRLIYYSQIVNDFQKGDIAEGYSVSREKKESFPLTVTSAQKNPTAFYLCASSIGGNMNTEAFFGQGTRLTVV.

This clonotype has ten or more counts. The rearrangement uses TRBV18 and TRBJ2-1; 10 positions match TRBD1. Trimming cost V 6 bases and J 8 bases; bases outside gene matches: 10. The germline gives CDR1 KGHSH, CDR2 LQKENI. The CDR3 length is 15 residues. CDR3 nucleotides: TGTGCCAGCTCGCCTCCCGGGACAGGGGCCTATGAGCAGTTCTTC. Its protein product is CASSPPGTGAYEQFF.

About this clonotype: This sequence may be a read error, since a much larger clone differs from it by one base. The rearrangement joins TRBV20-1 to TRBJ2-3; D unclear. The CDR3 totals 14 residues. Trimming removed 1 base from V and 1 base from J, with 9 bases in between. The germline CDR1 and CDR2 sequences are DFQATT and SNEGSKA (reference sequence). The CDR3 region has the DNA TGCAGTGCTAGAGGGGCGATGCGCACAGATACGCAGTATTTT. Translating gives CSARGAMRTDTQYF.

Turning to this clonotype: Possible read error: a much larger clone is one base away. V is TRBV29-1 and J is TRBJ1-3; no definite D call. This CDR3 has 13 amino acids. Germline V gene lookup returns CDR1 SQVTM and CDR2 ANQGSEA. The CDR3 DNA follows: TGCAGCGTTTTAGCGAGCTCTGGAAACGCCATATATTTT. It encodes CSVLASSGNAIYF.

This chain joins TRBV19 and TRBJ1-1; no clear D. The V gene lost 4 bases and the J gene lost 4 bases, with 10 bases spanning the gap. Germline loops: CDR1 LNHDA, CDR2 SQIVND (reference sequence). The CDR3 is made up of 13 amino acids. The CDR3 loop is CASSTVRGTEAFF. CDR3 nucleotide sequence: TGTGCCAGTAGTACTGTCCGGGGCACTGAAGCTTTCTTT.

This chain joins TRBV20-1 and TRBJ2-7; the match to TRBD2 covers 10 bases. From germline, CDR1 is DFQATT and CDR2 SNEGSKA (reference sequence). The CDR3 has 14 residues. J lost 2 bases, V lost 4 bases, and 5 bases had no gene match. The CDR3 reads CSAIAGGETYEQYF. The DNA for the CDR3 is TGCAGTGCTATAGCGGGGGGCGAGACCTACGAGCAGTACTTC.

V and J are TRBV7-8 and TRBJ2-1; 9 bases are shared with TRBD2. Germline-derived CDR1 and CDR2 are SGHVS and FQNEAQ. This CDR3 is built from 16 residues. With 2 bases clipped from V and 9 bases from J, the junction kept 11 bases outside the gene matches. CDR3 protein: CASSLTNPGLATEQFF. CDR3 bases: TGTGCCAGCAGCTTAACTAATCCGGGACTAGCTACTGAGCAGTTCTTC.

This clonotype occurred many times. The gene calls are TRBV30 and TRBJ2-1, with 11 bases aligning to TRBD2. CDR1 is GTSNPN and CDR2 is SVGIG in the germline V gene (reference sequence). V shed 1 base and J 6 bases; nucleotides not matched to a gene: 2. The CDR3 length is 14 residues. CDR3 DNA: TGTGCCTGGAGTGGTCTAGCGGGAGGCAATGAGCAGTTCTTC. It translates to CAWSGLAGGNEQFF.

The sample holds a few counts of this clonotype. This chain connects TRBV15 to TRBJ2-4; D is possibly TRBD2 (7 bases). The ends were cut back, 0 bases at V and 3 bases at J, with 15 bases in the middle. Germline values: CDR1 LNHNV, CDR2 YYDKDF (reference sequence). The CDR3 spans 17 residues. CDR3 loop: CATSRDWGGGVKNIQYF. The CDR3 DNA reads as TGTGCCACCAGCAGAGATTGGGGGGGGGGCGTCAAAAACATTCAGTACTTC. Using reference TRBV15 and TRBJ2-4 for the parts outside the CDR3, the full variable domain is DAMVIQNPRYQVTQFGKPVTLSCSQTLNHNVMYWYQQKSSQAPKLLFHYYDKDFNNEADTPDNFQSRRPNTSFCFLDIRSPGLGDTAMYLCATSRDWGGGVKNIQYFGAGTRLSVL.

This clonotype turned up a few times. This chain connects TRBV11-2 to TRBJ2-7; a possible D gene is TRBD1 (7 bases). The CDR3 is made up of 17 amino acids. Between the trimmed V and J ends, which lost 5 bases and 0 bases, there was a span of 20 bases. Germline CDR1 is SGHAT and CDR2 is FQNNGV. CDR3 sequence reads: CASSVSGGTASSYEQYF. The CDR3 coding sequence is TGTGCCAGCAGCGTTTCGGGCGGGACAGCGTCCTCCTACGAGCAGTACTTC.

The V call is TRBV29-1, the J call TRBJ1-2; D gene uncertain. Trimming took off 2 bases at V and 2 bases at J, with 6 bases between the two ends. Germline loops: CDR1 SQVTM, CDR2 ANQGSEA. The CDR3 has 12 amino acids. The CDR3 DNA follows: TGCAGCGTTGAACGGCAAAACTATGGCTACACCTTC. Translation gives CSVERQNYGYTF.

The table lists this clonotype with many counts. The chain recombines TRBV4-2 with TRBJ1-2; 10 bases line up with TRBD1. V lost 3 bases to trimming and J lost 4 bases; unmatched junction nucleotides: 17. The CDR3 has 19 residues. The germline V gene encodes CDR1 LGHNA and CDR2 YNFKEQ. The CDR3 protein is CASSHRGDAVDRGLYGYTF. CDR3 bases: TGTGCCAGCAGCCACCGAGGGGATGCCGTCGACAGGGGGCTCTATGGCTACACCTTC.

Many counts were recorded for this clonotype. This chain links TRBV2 with TRBJ1-2; no clear D gene. This CDR3 has 14 amino acids. From germline, CDR1 is SNHLY and CDR2 FYNNEI. Deletions cut 5 bases from V and 3 bases from J, with 13 bases between. The CDR3 DNA is TGTGCCAGCAGTATCAGTAACGGGGACTATGGCTACACCTTC. Residues: CASSISNGDYGYTF.

The CDR3 spells CASRPKGLPYNEQFF. As DNA, the CDR3 is TGTGCCAGCAGACCAAAGGGGCTTCCCTACAATGAGCAGTTCTTC. The chain recombines TRBV13 with TRBJ2-1; tentatively, D is TRBD1 (5 bases). Germline V gene data show CDR1 as PRHDT and CDR2 as FYEKMQ (reference sequence). Trimming cost V 6 bases and J 2 bases, with 14 bases left between them. The CDR3 runs 15 residues.

The table lists this clonotype with a few counts. This chain joins TRBV28 and TRBJ1-2; D possibly corresponds to TRBD1 (6 bases). Germline V gene data show CDR1 as MDHEN and CDR2 as SYDVKM. CDR3 length: 15 amino acids. V lost 6 bases, J lost 4 bases, and 18 bases lay in between. DNA of the CDR3: TGTGCCAGCAGCACGCTGCTCGGACAGTTCTATGGCTACACCTTC. This encodes CASSTLLGQFYGYTF.

On this clonotype itself: A read error is possible here, since a much larger clone lies one base away. V gene TRBV30 combines with J gene TRBJ2-3; D ambiguous. CDR3 length: 13 residues. The germline CDR1 and CDR2 sequences are GTSNPN and SVGIG (reference sequence). V lost 3 bases and J 8 bases, leaving 15 bases between the germline ends. The DNA for the CDR3 is TGTGCCTGGAGGTCCAACCCCCACGGTACGCAGTATTTT. Translated: CAWRSNPHGTQYF. The full variable domain, in which reference TRBV30 and TRBJ2-3 provide the parts outside the CDR3, is SQTIHQWPATLVQPVGSPLSLECTVEGTSNPNLYWYRQAAGRGLQLLFYSVGIGQISSEVPQNLSASRPQDRQFILSSKKLLLSDSGFYLCAWRSNPHGTQYFGPGTRLTVL.

This clonotype was counted many times. This chain connects TRBV5-1 to TRBJ2-7; D remains ambiguous. V lost 0 bases, J lost 2 bases, and 9 bases lay in between. The CDR3 sequence is 14 residues long. Germline CDR1 SGHRS, CDR2 YFSETQ. The CDR3 DNA is TGCGCCAGCAGCTTGGACTTCAACACCTACGAGCAGTACTTC. This translates into CASSLDFNTYEQYF.

J is TRBJ2-5 and V is TRBV7-8; D not resolved. The CDR3 covers 14 residues. The V end lost 3 bases, the J end lost 3 bases, and 11 bases lay between the germline ends. Germline values: CDR1 SGHVS, CDR2 FQNEAQ. CDR3 DNA sequence: TGTGCCAGCAGCTTGCGTGGTCCCAAAGAGACCCAGTACTTC. It specifies CASSLRGPKETQYF.